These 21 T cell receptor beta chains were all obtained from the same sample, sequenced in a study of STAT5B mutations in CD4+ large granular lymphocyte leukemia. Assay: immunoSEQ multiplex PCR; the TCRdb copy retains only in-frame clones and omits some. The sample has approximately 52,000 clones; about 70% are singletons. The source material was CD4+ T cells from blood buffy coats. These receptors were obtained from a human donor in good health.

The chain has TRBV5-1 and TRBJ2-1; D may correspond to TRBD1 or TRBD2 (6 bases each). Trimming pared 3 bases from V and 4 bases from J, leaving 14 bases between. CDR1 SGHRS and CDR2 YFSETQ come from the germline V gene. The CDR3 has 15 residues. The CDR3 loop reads CASSSAVGGYNEQFF. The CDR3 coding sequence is TGCGCCAGCAGCTCCGCAGTAGGGGGGTACAATGAGCAGTTCTTC. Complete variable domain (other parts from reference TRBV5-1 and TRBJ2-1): KAGVTQTPRYLIKTRGQQVTLSCSPISGHRSVSWYQQTPGQGLQFLFEYFSETQRNKGNFPGRFSGRQFSNSRSEMNVSTLELGDSALYLCASSSAVGGYNEQFFGPGTRLTVL.

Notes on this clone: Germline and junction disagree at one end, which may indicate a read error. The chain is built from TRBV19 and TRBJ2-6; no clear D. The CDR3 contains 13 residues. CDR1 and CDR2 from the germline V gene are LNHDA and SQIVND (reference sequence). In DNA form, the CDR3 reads TGTGCCAGTTGTATGGTTGGGGCCAACGTCCTGACTTTC. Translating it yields CASCMVGANVLTF.

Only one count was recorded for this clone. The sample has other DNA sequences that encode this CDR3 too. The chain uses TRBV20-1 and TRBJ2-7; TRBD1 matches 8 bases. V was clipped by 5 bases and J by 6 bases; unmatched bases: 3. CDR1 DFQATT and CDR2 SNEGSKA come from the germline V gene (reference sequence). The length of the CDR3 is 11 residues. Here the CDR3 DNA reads TGCAGTGCTGGGACAGGCGGCGAGCAGTACGTC. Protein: CSAGTGGEQYV.

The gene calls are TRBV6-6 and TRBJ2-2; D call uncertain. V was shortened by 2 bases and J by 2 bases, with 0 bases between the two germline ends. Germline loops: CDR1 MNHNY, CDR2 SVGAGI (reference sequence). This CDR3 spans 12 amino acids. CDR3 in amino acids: CASSYNTGELFF. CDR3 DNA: TGTGCCAGCAGTTACAACACCGGGGAGCTGTTTTTT.

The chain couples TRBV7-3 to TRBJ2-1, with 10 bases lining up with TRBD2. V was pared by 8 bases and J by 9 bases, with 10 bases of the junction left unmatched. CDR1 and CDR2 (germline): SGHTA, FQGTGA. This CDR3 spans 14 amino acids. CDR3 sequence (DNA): TGTGCCAGCCAACAGCGGGGGGGCCACAGTGAGCAGTTCTTC. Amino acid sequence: CASQQRGGHSEQFF.

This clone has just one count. The CDR3 sequence is CATSRDRGLSTDTQYF. The CDR3 coding sequence is TGTGCCACCAGCAGAGATCGGGGGCTGAGCACAGATACGCAGTATTTT. The chain employs TRBV15 and TRBJ2-3; D is perhaps TRBD1 or TRBD2 (6 bases each). The V gene's germline CDR1 is LNHNV and CDR2 YYDKDF (reference sequence). Trimming removed 0 bases at V and 0 bases at J, with 10 bases between. The CDR3 sequence is 16 residues long.

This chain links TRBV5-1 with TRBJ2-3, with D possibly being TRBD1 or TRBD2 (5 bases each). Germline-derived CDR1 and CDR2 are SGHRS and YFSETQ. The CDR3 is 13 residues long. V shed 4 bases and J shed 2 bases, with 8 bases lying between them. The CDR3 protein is CASSQGATDTQYF. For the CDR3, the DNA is TGCGCCAGCAGCCAGGGAGCCACAGATACGCAGTATTTT. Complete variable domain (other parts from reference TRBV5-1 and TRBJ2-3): KAGVTQTPRYLIKTRGQQVTLSCSPISGHRSVSWYQQTPGQGLQFLFEYFSETQRNKGNFPGRFSGRQFSNSRSEMNVSTLELGDSALYLCASSQGATDTQYFGPGTRLTVL.

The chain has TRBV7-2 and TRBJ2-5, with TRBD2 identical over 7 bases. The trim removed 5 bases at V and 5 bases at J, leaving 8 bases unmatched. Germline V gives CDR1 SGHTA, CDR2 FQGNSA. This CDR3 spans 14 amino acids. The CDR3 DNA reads TGTGCCAGCAGCCCGGCGGGGGTTGGCGAGACCCAGTACTTC. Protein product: CASSPAGVGETQYF.

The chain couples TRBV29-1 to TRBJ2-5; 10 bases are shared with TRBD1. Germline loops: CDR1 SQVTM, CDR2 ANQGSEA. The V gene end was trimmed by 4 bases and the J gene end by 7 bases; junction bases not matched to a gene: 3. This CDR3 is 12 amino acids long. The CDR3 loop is CSVATGGGTQYF. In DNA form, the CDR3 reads TGCAGCGTTGCGACAGGGGGCGGGACCCAGTACTTC.

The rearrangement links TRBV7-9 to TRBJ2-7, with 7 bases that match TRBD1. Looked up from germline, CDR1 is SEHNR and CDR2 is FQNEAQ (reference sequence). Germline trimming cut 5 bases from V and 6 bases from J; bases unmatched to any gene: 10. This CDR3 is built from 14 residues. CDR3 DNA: TGTGCCAGCAGCCCGACAGGGACATGGGGCGAGCAGTACTTC. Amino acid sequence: CASSPTGTWGEQYF.

CDR3 residues: CASSPPPTPSSYEQYV. For the CDR3, the DNA is TGTGCCAGCTCACCACCGCCTACGCCAAGCTCCTACGAGCAGTACGTC. The rearrangement links TRBV18 to TRBJ2-7; the D is unclear. Germline loops: CDR1 KGHSH, CDR2 LQKENI. The CDR3 totals 16 residues. The V end was cut by 0 bases, the J end by 0 bases, with 12 bases between.

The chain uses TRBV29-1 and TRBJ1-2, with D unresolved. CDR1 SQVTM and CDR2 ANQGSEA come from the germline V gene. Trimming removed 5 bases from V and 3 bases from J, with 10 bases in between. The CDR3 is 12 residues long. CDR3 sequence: CSVWNDYYGYTF. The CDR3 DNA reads TGCAGCGTTTGGAACGATTACTATGGCTACACCTTC.

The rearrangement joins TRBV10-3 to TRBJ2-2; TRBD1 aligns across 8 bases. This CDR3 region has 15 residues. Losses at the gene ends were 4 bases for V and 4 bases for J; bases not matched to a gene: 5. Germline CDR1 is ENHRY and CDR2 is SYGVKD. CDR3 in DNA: TGTGCCATCAGTGGGACAGGGCTCGGCACCGGGGAGCTGTTTTTT. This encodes CAISGTGLGTGELFF.

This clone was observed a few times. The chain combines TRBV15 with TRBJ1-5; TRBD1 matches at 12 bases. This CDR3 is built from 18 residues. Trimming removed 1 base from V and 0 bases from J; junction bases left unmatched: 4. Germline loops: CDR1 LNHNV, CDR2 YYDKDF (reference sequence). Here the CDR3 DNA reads TGTGCCACCAGCAGAGGGGGGGACAGGGGGCATAGCAATCAGCCCCAGCATTTT. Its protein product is CATSRGGDRGHSNQPQHF.

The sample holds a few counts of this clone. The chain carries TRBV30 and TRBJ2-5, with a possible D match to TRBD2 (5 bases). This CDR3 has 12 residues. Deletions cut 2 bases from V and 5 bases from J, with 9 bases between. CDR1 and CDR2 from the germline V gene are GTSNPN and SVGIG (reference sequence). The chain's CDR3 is CAWSPGWETQYF. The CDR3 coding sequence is TGTGCCTGGAGTCCGGGATGGGAGACCCAGTACTTC.

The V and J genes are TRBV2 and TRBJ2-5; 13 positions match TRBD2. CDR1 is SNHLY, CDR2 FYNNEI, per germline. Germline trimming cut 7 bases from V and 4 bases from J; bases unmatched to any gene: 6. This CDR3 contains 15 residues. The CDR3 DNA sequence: TGTGCCAGCACCGGACTAGCGGGGGAGGGAGAGACCCAGTACTTC. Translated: CASTGLAGEGETQYF.

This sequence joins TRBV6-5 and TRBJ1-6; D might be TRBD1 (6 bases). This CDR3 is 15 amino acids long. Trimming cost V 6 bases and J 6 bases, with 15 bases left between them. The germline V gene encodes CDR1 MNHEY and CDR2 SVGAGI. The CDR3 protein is CASRPGGAGNSPLHF. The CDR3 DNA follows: TGTGCCAGCAGGCCGGGGGGGGCGGGTAATTCACCCCTCCACTTT.

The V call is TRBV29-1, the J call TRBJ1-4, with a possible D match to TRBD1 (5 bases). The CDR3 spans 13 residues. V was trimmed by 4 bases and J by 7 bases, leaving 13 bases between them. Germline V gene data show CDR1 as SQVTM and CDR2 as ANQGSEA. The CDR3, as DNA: TGCAGCGTTGGGGCGGGGCCCGGTGAAAAACTGTTTTTT. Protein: CSVGAGPGEKLFF.

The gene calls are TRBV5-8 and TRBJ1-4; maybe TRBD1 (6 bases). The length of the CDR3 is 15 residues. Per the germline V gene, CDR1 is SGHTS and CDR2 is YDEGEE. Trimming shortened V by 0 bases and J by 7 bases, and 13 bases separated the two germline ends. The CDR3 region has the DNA TGTGCCAGCAGCTTGGCCGGGACACAGGGTGAAAAACTGTTTTTT. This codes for CASSLAGTQGEKLFF.

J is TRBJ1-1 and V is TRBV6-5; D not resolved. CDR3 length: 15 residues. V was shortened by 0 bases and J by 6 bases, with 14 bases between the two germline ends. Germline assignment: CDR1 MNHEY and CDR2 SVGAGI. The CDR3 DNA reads TGTGCCAGCAGTTACTCGAGGTCGAACCGCCCTGAAGCTTTCTTT. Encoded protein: CASSYSRSNRPEAFF.

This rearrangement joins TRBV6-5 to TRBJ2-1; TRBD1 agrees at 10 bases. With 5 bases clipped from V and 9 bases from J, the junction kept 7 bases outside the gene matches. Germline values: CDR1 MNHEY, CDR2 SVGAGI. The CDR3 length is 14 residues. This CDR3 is CASSDGTGAGEQFF. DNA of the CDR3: TGTGCCAGCAGTGACGGGACAGGGGCGGGTGAGCAGTTCTTC.